Listed below are T cell receptor beta chains from one sample, sequenced in a study of cytomegalovirus exposure and HLA in healthy donors. Some clones are missing from TCRdb's copy, which holds only in-frame ones; the method was immunoSEQ multiplex PCR. The repertoire shows 91,000 or so clones; the top ten hold roughly 3%. The material sequenced was PBMCs. These receptors all come from a woman aged 25 to 45 in good health and CMV-seronegative. The CDR3 runs from the conserved cysteine through the conserved F or W.

v_gene: TRBV5-1
CDR3aa: CASSWAGVYNEQFF

v_gene: TRBV6-5
CDR3aa: CASKNDRTGNTIYF

v_gene: TRBV6-1
CDR3aa: CASSVGLGWNEQFF

v_gene: TRBV21-1
CDR3aa: CASSGRDRVLHEQYF

v_gene: TRBV10-3
CDR3aa: CAIRRPGQGYGYTF

v_gene: TRBV19
CDR3aa: CASSISGTGKNEQFF

v_gene: TRBV4-2
CDR3aa: CASSRFVFTSGGPSYNEQFF

v_gene: TRBV18
CDR3aa: CASSPEGQSNEKLFF

v_gene: TRBV4-1
CDR3aa: CASSQVPPGQGGETQYF

v_gene: TRBV27
CDR3aa: CASSPGQGESGYTF

v_gene: TRBV7-2
CDR3aa: CASSSRFGETQYF

v_gene: TRBV4-1
CDR3aa: CASSIRDSSTDTQYF

v_gene: TRBV4-1
CDR3aa: CASSQNNHREGTYF

v_gene: TRBV19
CDR3aa: CASRLRTGRTEAFF

v_gene: TRBV29-1
CDR3aa: CSVEAGSKAFF

v_gene: TRBV2
CDR3aa: CASGRDNNQPQHF

v_gene: TRBV9
CDR3aa: CASSASGSSRGAFF

v_gene: TRBV28
CDR3aa: CASVGGWVLAGALKETQYF

v_gene: TRBV2
CDR3aa: CASLSISNYGYTF

v_gene: TRBV7-3
CDR3aa: CASSPGQGPTYEQYF

v_gene: TRBV5-1
CDR3aa: CASSLGASGRSYNEQFF

v_gene: TRBV7-9
CDR3aa: CASSLARDSHEAFF

v_gene: TRBV10-3
CDR3aa: CATRTSYNSPLHF